Listed below are T cell receptor beta chains from one sample, sequenced in a study of beta chain features in type 1 diabetes. Profiling relied on immunoSEQ multiplex PCR, and the TCRdb table lists in-frame clones only, not all of them. The sample shows under 300,000 clones, roughly 20% of them seen only once. The sequenced material came from naive CD4+ T cells from blood. These receptor sequences come from a woman in her forties with type 1 diabetes. Each CDR3 is given with its conserved first and last residue. A D gene is named only where the DNA matches it firmly. Some rows have no size entry. The others give once, few or many, or a class for an expanded clone.

>-|TRBJ2-6|few|TRBV28
TGTGCCAGCGGGGGACTGCCAAACTCTGGGGCCAACGTCCTGACTTTC
CASGGLPNSGANVLTF
>TRBD2|TRBJ2-3|-|TRBV27
TGTGCCAGCAAGGGACTAGCTTTTGCCACAGATACGCAGTATTTT
CASKGLAFATDTQYF
>TRBD2|TRBJ2-1|-|TRBV9
TGTGCCAGCAGCGTGACTAGCGGGGGATACAATGAGCAGTTCTTC
CASSVTSGGYNEQFF
>TRBD2|TRBJ2-1|few|TRBV27
TGTGCCAGCAGTCATACTAGCGGGCACAATGAGCAGTTCTTC
CASSHTSGHNEQFF
>TRBD2|TRBJ2-1|-|TRBV30
TGTGCCTGGAGTGTCCGTACTAGCGGGCCCTGGGAGTCCTACAATGAGCAGTTCTTC
CAWSVRTSGPWESYNEQFF
>TRBD2|TRBJ2-5|-|TRBV29-1
TGCAGCGTTGGGACTAGCGGGAGGTCGGAGACCCAGTACTTC
CSVGTSGRSETQYF
>TRBD1|TRBJ1-1|few|TRBV29-1
TGCAGCGTTGAAGGGACAGGGAATCGTATAACTGAAGCTTTCTTT
CSVEGTGNRITEAFF
>-|TRBJ1-1|-|TRBV7-3
TGTGCCAGCAGCCCCCAGGGGAACACTGAAGCTTTCTTT
CASSPQGNTEAFF
>-|TRBJ1-5|few|TRBV7-9
TGTGCCAGCAGCCCATCCCTAAATCAGCCCCAGCATTTT
CASSPSLNQPQHF
>-|TRBJ2-5|-|TRBV7-9
TGTGCCAGCAGCTTCGTAGGTGGCGGGGTGGAGACCCAGTACTTC
CASSFVGGGVETQYF
>TRBD1|TRBJ2-7|few|TRBV29-1
TGCAGCGTTAGACAGGGTTTAGAATCCTACGAGCAGTACTTC
CSVRQGLESYEQYF
>-|TRBJ2-7|-|TRBV5-1
TGCGCCAGCAAGCCGGGTCTGGCGTACGAGCAGTACTTC
CASKPGLAYEQYF
>TRBD1|TRBJ2-3|-|TRBV7-3
TGTGCTGACAGGGATAGCACAGATACGCAGTATTTT
CADRDSTDTQYF
>-|TRBJ2-6|-|TRBV28
TGTGCCAGCAGTCCCGCACGCGATTCTGGGGCCAACGTCCTGACTTTC
CASSPARDSGANVLTF
>TRBD1|TRBJ2-1|-|TRBV15
TGTGCCACCAGCAGAGATCGACGGGACAGCCGTGAGCAGTTCTTC
CATSRDRRDSREQFF
>-|TRBJ1-1|-|TRBV30
TGTGCCTGGATCTACCAGGGGACTGAAGCTTTCTTT
CAWIYQGTEAFF
>-|TRBJ1-1|-|TRBV20-1
TGCAGTGCTCTTGAAGCTTTCTTT
CSALEAFF
>TRBD1|TRBJ1-1|few|TRBV5-4
TGTGCCAGCAGCTTGGGGACAGGGGGCGGTCGGAAAGCTTTCTTT
CASSLGTGGGRKAFF
>-|TRBJ2-6|-|TRBV18
TGTGCCAGCTCACCCACAAGAGCGGTTTCTGGGGCCAACGTCCTGACTTTC
CASSPTRAVSGANVLTF
>-|TRBJ2-7|-|TRBV28
TGTGCCAGCAGTGGGGCCTTGGGGTCCGAGCAGTACTTC
CASSGALGSEQYF
>TRBD2|TRBJ2-3|few|TRBV7-9
TGTGCCAGCTCCTTCACTAGCGGTAGCACAGATACGCAGTATTTT
CASSFTSGSTDTQYF
>-|TRBJ1-1|-|TRBV6-6
TGTGCCAGCAGTTCCTATGAGAGTACTGAAGCTTTCTTT
CASSSYESTEAFF
>TRBD1|TRBJ1-2|-|TRBV18
TGTGCCAGCTCACGAGCACAGGGGGCGGATGGCTACACCTTC
CASSRAQGADGYTF
>-|TRBJ1-1|-|TRBV7-3
TGTGCCAGCAGCCCTAGACAGGACGGGGTTGCTTTCTTT
CASSPRQDGVAFF
>TRBD1|TRBJ1-1|-|TRBV13
TGTGCCAGCAGCTTAGAAAGGGGGCGGAGGACTGAAGCTTTCTTT
CASSLERGRRTEAFF
>TRBD2|TRBJ2-1|-|TRBV5-1
TGCGCCAGCAGCTTCACTAGCGGGTATTACAATGAGCAGTTCTTC
CASSFTSGYYNEQFF